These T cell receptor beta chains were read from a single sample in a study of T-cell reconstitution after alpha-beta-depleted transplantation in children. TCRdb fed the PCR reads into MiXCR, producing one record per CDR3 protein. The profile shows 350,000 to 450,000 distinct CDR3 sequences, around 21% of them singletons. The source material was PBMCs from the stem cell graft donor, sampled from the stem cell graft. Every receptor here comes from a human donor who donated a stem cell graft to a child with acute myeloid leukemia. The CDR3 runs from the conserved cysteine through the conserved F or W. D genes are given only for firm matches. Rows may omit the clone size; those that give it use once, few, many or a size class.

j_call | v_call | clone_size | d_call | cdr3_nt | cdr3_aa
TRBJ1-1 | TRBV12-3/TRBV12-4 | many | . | TGTGCCAGCAGTTTAGGCGGCACGGGCACTGAAGCTTTCTTT | CASSLGGTGTEAFF
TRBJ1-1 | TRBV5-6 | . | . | TGTGCCAGCAGCTTAGGGGGGCCAAACACTGAAGCTTTCTTT | CASSLGGPNTEAFF
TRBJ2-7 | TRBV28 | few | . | TGTGCCAGCAGCTGGGACATCTACTACGAGCAGTACTTC | CASSWDIYYEQYF
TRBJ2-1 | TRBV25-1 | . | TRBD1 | TGTGCCAGCAGTGAACGTACATCGACATATACAGGGGGTTACAATGAGCAGTTCTTC | CASSERTSTYTGGYNEQFF
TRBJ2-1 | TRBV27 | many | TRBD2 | TGTGCCAGCAGTTTTGAGGCTAGCGGGAGGTACAATGAGCAGTTCTTC | CASSFEASGRYNEQFF
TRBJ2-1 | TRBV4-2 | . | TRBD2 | TGTGCCAGCAGCCAAGAATGGGCTAGCGGCTCCTACAATGAGCAGTTCTTC | CASSQEWASGSYNEQFF
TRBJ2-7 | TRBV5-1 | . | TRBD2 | TGCGCCAGCAGCCGGGATCTAGCGGGAGAACACGAGCAGTACTTC | CASSRDLAGEHEQYF
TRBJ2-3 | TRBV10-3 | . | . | TGTGCCATCAGTGAGGTTTCAGATACGCAGTATTTT | CAISEVSDTQYF
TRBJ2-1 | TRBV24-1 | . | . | TGTGCCACCGAAACTACAGGGAAGGGTTTCAATGAGCAGTTCTTC | CATETTGKGFNEQFF
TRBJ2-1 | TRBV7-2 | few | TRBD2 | TGTGCCAGCAGCTTAGCTACTAGCGGGAGGGGATCCTACAATGAGCAGTTCTTC | CASSLATSGRGSYNEQFF
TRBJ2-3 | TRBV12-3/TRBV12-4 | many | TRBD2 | TGTGCCAGCAGTTTCGGGACTACACGCACAGATACGCAGTATTTT | CASSFGTTRTDTQYF
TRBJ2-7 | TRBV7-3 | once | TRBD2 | TGTGCCAGCAGCTTAACGGGGACTAGCGGGGCCTACGAGCAGTACTTC | CASSLTGTSGAYEQYF
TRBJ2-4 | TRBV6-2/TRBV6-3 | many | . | TGTGCCAGCAGTTTAGTCGACTCAAACATTCAGTACTTC | CASSLVDSNIQYF
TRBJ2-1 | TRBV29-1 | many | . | TGCAGCGTTGAAGCAGACCAGGGTTACAATGAGCAGTTCTTC | CSVEADQGYNEQFF
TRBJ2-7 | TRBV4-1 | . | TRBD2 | TGCGCCAGCAGCCGGTCGACTAGCGGTTCCTACGAGCAGTACTTC | CASSRSTSGSYEQYF
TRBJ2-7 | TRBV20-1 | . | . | TGCAGTGCCACTCCCGGGATTAGCGGAGACTACGAGCAGTACTTC | CSATPGISGDYEQYF
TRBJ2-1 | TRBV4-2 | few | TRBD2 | TGTGCCAGCAGCCAAGATTCCGCGACTAGCGGGAGGGTATACCTAGACAATGAGCAGTTCTTC | CASSQDSATSGRVYLDNEQFF
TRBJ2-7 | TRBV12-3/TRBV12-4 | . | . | TGTGCCAGCCTGAGGTCGGGTACCTACGAGCAGTACTTC | CASLRSGTYEQYF
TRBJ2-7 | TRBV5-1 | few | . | TGCGCCAGCAGCGCGGACGAAGTTAAGCAGTACTTC | CASSADEVKQYF
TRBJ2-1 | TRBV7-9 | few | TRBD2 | TGTGCCAGCAGCCCGGGGGGGGCCGGAGGTCCCAACAATGAGCAGTTCTTC | CASSPGGAGGPNNEQFF
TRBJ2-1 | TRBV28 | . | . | TGTGCCTGCTCCTCCTACAATGAGCAGTTCTTC | CACSSYNEQFF
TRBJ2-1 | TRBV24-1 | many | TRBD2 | TGTGCCACCAGTGATGGGAGCGGGAGTCTCATAAATGAGCAGTTCTTC | CATSDGSGSLINEQFF
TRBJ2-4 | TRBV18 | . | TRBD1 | TGTGCCAGCTCACCGGGACAGGGTGTCATTCAGTACTTC | CASSPGQGVIQYF
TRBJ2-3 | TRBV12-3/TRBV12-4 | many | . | TGTGCCAGCAGGCCTACCAACAGGGGACTTAGCACAGATACGCAGTATTTT | CASRPTNRGLSTDTQYF
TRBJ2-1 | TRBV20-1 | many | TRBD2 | TGCAGTGCTGACGGATTTACCGGGACTAGCGGGTTAAGCTCCTACAATGAGCAGTTCTTC | CSADGFTGTSGLSSYNEQFF
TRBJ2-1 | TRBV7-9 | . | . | TGTGCCAGCAGCTTAGTGGGGCGAAACAATGAGCAGTTCTTC | CASSLVGRNNEQFF
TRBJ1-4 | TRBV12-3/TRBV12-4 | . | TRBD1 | TGTGCCAGCAGCGGGGACAGGGGGCAGGAAAAACTGTTTTTT | CASSGDRGQEKLFF
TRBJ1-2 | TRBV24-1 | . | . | TGTGCCACCAGCGAAGGGAAGGATGGCTACACCTTC | CATSEGKDGYTF
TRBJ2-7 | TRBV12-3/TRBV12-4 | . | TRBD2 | TGTGCCAGCAGTTTAGGGGGGACTAGCAGCTACGAGCAGTACTTC | CASSLGGTSSYEQYF
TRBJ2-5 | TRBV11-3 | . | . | TGTGCCAGCAGCTTAGCCCGCTATGAGACCCAGTACTTC | CASSLARYETQYF
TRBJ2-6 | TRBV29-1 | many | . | TGCAGCGCGATTGCTGGGGCCAACGTCCTGACTTTC | CSAIAGANVLTF
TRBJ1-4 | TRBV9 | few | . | TGTGCCAGCAGCGTAGGCACTAATGAAAAACTGTTTTTT | CASSVGTNEKLFF
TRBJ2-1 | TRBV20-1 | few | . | TGCAGTGCTAGAGAGAGTGTTAGCTCCTACAATGAGCAGTTCTTC | CSARESVSSYNEQFF